The sequence of this T cell receptor (beta chain) was determined in a study of low-dose radiotherapy and immunotherapy resistance in tumors. Overall study context: Participants in Cohort 1 were administered 0.5 Gy per fraction at 2-week intervals, to a cumulative dose of 6.5 Gy. Daily oral aspirin at 300 mg began on cycle 1 day 1 and lasted four cycles.

Both TCRalpha and TCRbeta chains were reverse transcribed with V-gene-specific primers. The authors ran roughly 20 PCR cycles to amplify TCRs with a constant-region primer and V-primer adapter. TCRdb fed the reads into MiXCR, producing one record per CDR3 protein. Of roughly 100,000 distinct CDR3 sequences listed, about 20% are singletons. Stated time point: after trial treatment. Specified treatment: LDRT plus nivolumab, ipilimumab, low-dose cyclophosphamide and aspirin (RACIN trial). Nivolumab, ipilimumab, aspirin, low-dose cyclophosphamide and low-dose radiotherapy were given to donors. There are 17 residues in the CDR3. Looked up from germline, CDR1 is MDHEN and CDR2 is SYDVKM. The ends lost 3 bases at V and 0 bases at J; junction bases unmatched: 6.

The sequence was obtained from a female donor with ovarian cancer. The sequenced sample was PBMCs, obtained after low-dose radiotherapy plus immunotherapy. V gene TRBV28 combines with J gene TRBJ2-7; TRBD2 agrees at 12 bases. CDR3 sequence reads: CASSFGTSGRTSYEQYF. CDR3 coding DNA: TGTGCCAGCAGTTTCGGGACTAGCGGGCGCACCTCCTACGAGCAGTACTTC. Full variable domain (rest looked up from reference TRBV28 and TRBJ2-7): DVKVTQSSRYLVKRTGEKVFLECVQDMDHENMFWYRQDPGLGLRLIYFSYDVKMKEKGDIPEGYSVSREKKERFSLILESASTNQTSMYLCASSFGTSGRTSYEQYFGPGTRLTVT.